The entry below describes one T cell receptor (beta chain). This sample includes further DNA sequences coding for the same CDR3. 60 Vbeta and 13 Jbeta primers were used in PCR. Only in-frame clones appear in the TCRdb table, and some are missing; sequencing was by immunoSEQ multiplex PCR. The table has about 170,000 clones, 70% to 90% seen once. This CDR3 has 15 amino acids. The V end lost 5 bases, the J end lost 5 bases, and 18 bases lay between the germline ends. Germline V gene sequence: CDR1 MDHEN, CDR2 SYDVKM. The source of the sample is a study of cytomegalovirus exposure and HLA in healthy donors.

The sequence was obtained from a woman younger than 35 in good health and CMV-seronegative. The chain combines TRBV28 with TRBJ1-1, with D possibly matching TRBD1 (5 bases). Sequencing input: PBMCs. The CDR3 sequence is CASSRAGGLLTEAFF. As DNA, the CDR3 is TGTGCCAGCAGTCGGGCCGGGGGATTATTAACTGAAGCTTTCTTT.